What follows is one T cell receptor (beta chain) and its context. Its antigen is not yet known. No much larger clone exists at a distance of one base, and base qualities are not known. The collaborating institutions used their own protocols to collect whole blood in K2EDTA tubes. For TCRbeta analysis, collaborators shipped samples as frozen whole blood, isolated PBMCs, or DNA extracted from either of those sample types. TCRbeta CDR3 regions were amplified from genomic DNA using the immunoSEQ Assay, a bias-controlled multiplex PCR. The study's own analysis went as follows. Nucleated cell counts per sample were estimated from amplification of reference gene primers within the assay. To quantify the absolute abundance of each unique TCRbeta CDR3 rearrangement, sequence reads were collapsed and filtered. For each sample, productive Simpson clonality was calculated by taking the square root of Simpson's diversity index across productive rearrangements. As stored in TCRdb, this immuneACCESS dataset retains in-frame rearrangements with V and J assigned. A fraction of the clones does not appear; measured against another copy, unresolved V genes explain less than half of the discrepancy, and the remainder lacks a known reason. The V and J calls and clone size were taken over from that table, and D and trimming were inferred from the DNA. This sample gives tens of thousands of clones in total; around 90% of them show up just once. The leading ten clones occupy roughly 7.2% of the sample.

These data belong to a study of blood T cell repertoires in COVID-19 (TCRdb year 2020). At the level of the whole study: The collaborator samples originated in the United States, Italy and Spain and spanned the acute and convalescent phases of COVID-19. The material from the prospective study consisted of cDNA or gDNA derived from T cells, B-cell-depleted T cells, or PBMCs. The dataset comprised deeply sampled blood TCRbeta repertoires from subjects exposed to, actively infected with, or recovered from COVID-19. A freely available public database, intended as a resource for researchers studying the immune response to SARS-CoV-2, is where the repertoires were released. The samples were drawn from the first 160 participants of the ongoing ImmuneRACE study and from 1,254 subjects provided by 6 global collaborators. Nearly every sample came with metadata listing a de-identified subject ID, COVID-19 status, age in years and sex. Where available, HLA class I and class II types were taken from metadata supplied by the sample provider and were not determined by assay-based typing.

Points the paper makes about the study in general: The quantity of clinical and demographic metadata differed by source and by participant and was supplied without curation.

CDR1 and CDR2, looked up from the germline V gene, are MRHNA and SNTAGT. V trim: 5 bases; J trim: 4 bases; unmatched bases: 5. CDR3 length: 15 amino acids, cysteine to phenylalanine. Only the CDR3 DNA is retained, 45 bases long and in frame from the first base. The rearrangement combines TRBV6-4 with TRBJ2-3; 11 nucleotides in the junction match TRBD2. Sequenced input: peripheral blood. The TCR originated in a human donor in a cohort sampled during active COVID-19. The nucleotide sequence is TGTGCCAGCAGTCATAGCGGGGGGGGCGCAGATACGCAGTATTTT. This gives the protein CASSHSGGGADTQYF.